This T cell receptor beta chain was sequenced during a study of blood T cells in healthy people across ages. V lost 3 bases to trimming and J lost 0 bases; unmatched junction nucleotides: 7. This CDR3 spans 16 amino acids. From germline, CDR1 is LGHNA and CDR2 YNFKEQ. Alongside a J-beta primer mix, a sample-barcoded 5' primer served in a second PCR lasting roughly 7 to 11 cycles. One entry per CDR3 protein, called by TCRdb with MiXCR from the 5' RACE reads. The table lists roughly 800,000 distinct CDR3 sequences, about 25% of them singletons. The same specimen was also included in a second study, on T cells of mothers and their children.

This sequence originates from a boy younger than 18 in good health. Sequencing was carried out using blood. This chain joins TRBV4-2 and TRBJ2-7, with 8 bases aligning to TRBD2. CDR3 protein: CASSHPDSGDSYEQYF. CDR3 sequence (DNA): TGTGCCAGCAGCCACCCGGATAGCGGGGACTCCTACGAGCAGTACTTC.